The rows below give T cell receptor beta chains drawn from one sample of a study of blood T cell repertoires in COVID-19. Produced via immunoSEQ multiplex PCR; TCRdb's table is partial and in-frame only. This table has 300,000 to 450,000 clones, over 75% appearing once. Specimen: peripheral blood. These receptors came from a young woman with COVID-19, enrolled during active disease. Each CDR3 is given with its conserved first and last residue. A D gene is named only where the DNA matches it firmly. Expanded clones get a size class; other rows say once, few or many, or leave the size out.

CDR3aa | CDR3nt | abundance | j_gene | d_gene | v_gene
CASSIGLPTEAFF | TGTGCCAGCAGTATCGGACTTCCCACTGAAGCTTTCTTT | . | TRBJ1-1 | . | TRBV6-2/TRBV6-3
CASSSNYRGVRTDTQYF | TGTGCCAGCAGCTCAAATTACAGGGGCGTACGGACAGATACGCAGTATTTT | . | TRBJ2-3 | TRBD1 | TRBV6-2/TRBV6-3
CDSSSYEQYF | TGTGACAGTAGCTCCTACGAGCAGTACTTC | . | TRBJ2-7 | . | TRBV10-2
CASTRLPTGGINQPQHF | TGTGCCAGTACCCGACTCCCTACAGGGGGCATCAATCAGCCCCAGCATTTT | . | TRBJ1-5 | TRBD1 | TRBV19
CASSYQGTLGNTIYF | TGTGCCAGCAGTTACCAAGGCACACTAGGAAACACCATATATTTT | . | TRBJ1-3 | . | TRBV6-6
CASSYFGGGGEKLFF | TGTGCCAGCAGTTACTTTGGGGGCGGTGGTGAAAAACTGTTTTTT | . | TRBJ1-4 | . | TRBV6-5
CASSYGNTGELFF | TGCGCCAGCAGCTACGGGAACACCGGGGAGCTGTTTTTT | once | TRBJ2-2 | . | TRBV5-1
CASSPAGDTEAFF | TGTGCCAGCAGCCCAGCGGGGGACACTGAAGCTTTCTTT | . | TRBJ1-1 | . | TRBV5-5
CASRLLQGGSYEQYF | TGTGCCAGCAGACTCCTGCAGGGGGGATCCTACGAGCAGTACTTC | . | TRBJ2-7 | . | TRBV6-6
CASSPSGGRAGELFF | TGTGCCAGCAGCCCTTCCGGCGGGAGGGCCGGGGAGCTGTTTTTT | . | TRBJ2-2 | TRBD2 | TRBV3-1/TRBV3-2
CASSKAGLGGYTF | TGTGCCAGCAGCAAAGCGGGCTTAGGTGGCTACACCTTC | . | TRBJ1-2 | . | TRBV21-1
CATSRDGGDEQFF | TGTGCCACCAGCAGAGATGGGGGGGATGAGCAGTTCTTC | . | TRBJ2-1 | TRBD2 | TRBV15
CASSLGLAPSTDTQYF | TGTGCCAGCAGTCTGGGACTAGCGCCAAGCACAGATACGCAGTATTTT | . | TRBJ2-3 | TRBD2 | TRBV25-1
CASSRTGAGANVLTF | TGTGCCAGCAGCCGAACAGGGGCTGGGGCCAACGTCCTGACTTTC | . | TRBJ2-6 | TRBD1 | TRBV11-2
CAIRKAGQGDYGYTF | TGTGCCATCAGGAAAGCGGGACAGGGCGACTATGGCTACACCTTC | . | TRBJ1-2 | TRBD1 | TRBV10-3
CASSTGSGPPDTQYF | TGTGCCAGCAGCACGGGGAGCGGTCCCCCAGATACGCAGTATTTT | . | TRBJ2-3 | . | TRBV5-4
CASEVPGQPSGYGYTF | TGTGCTAGTGAAGTTCCGGGACAGCCGTCTGGTTATGGCTACACCTTC | . | TRBJ1-2 | TRBD1 | TRBV12-5
CASSRDGTGREKLFF | TGCGCCAGCAGCCGGGATGGGACAGGGAGGGAAAAACTGTTTTTT | . | TRBJ1-4 | TRBD1 | TRBV5-1
CATSRGSGRGETQYF | TGTGCCACCTCCCGGGGGAGCGGGAGGGGAGAGACCCAGTACTTC | . | TRBJ2-5 | TRBD2 | TRBV19
CASSLSDRGWTGELFF | TGTGCCAGCAGTTTATCTGACAGGGGTTGGACCGGGGAGCTGTTTTTT | . | TRBJ2-2 | TRBD1 | TRBV28
CASSPPGLYYEQYF | TGTGCCAGCAGCCCTCCGGGACTATACTACGAGCAGTACTTC | . | TRBJ2-7 | TRBD2 | TRBV7-2
CAISRLAGVYNEQFF | TGTGCCATCAGTCGACTAGCGGGAGTCTACAATGAGCAGTTCTTC | . | TRBJ2-1 | TRBD2 | TRBV10-3
CAWTAGAGGTEAFF | TGTGCCTGGACCGCCGGGGCGGGAGGGACTGAAGCTTTCTTT | . | TRBJ1-1 | . | TRBV30
CASSSSSGRAFEQYF | TGTGCCAGCAGTTCATCTAGCGGGAGGGCCTTCGAGCAGTACTTC | few | TRBJ2-7 | TRBD2 | TRBV28
CSVDSGTGELFF | TGCAGCGTTGACTCAGGGACCGGGGAGCTGTTTTTT | . | TRBJ2-2 | . | TRBV29-1
CASSPLDRNTIYF | TGTGCCAGCTCACCGTTGGACAGAAACACCATATATTTT | . | TRBJ1-3 | . | TRBV18
CASSPDFTGNTIYF | TGTGCCAGCAGCCCGGACTTTACTGGAAACACCATATATTTT | . | TRBJ1-3 | . | TRBV3-1/TRBV3-2
CSATRNTIRGEQFF | TGCAGCGCCACCCGGAACACTATCCGGGGTGAGCAGTTCTTC | . | TRBJ2-1 | . | TRBV29-1
CSADSGGTEAFF | TGCAGCGCGGACAGCGGAGGGACTGAAGCTTTCTTT | . | TRBJ1-1 | . | TRBV29-1
CASSLGGEGHEQYF | TGTGCCAGCAGTTTAGGCGGGGAGGGTCACGAGCAGTACTTC | . | TRBJ2-7 | TRBD2 | TRBV28
CASTMDRNTEAFF | TGTGCCAGCACTATGGACAGGAACACTGAAGCTTTCTTT | . | TRBJ1-1 | . | TRBV2
CAWSVNTGNEQFF | TGTGCCTGGAGTGTTAATACCGGGAATGAGCAGTTCTTC | . | TRBJ2-1 | . | TRBV30
CASSQEGEGGSEQFF | TGCGCCAGCAGCCAAGAGGGGGAGGGGGGTAGTGAGCAGTTCTTC | . | TRBJ2-1 | . | TRBV4-1
CASSQVFGTGSYEQYF | TGCGCCAGCAGCCAAGTCTTTGGGACAGGCTCCTACGAGCAGTACTTC | . | TRBJ2-7 | TRBD1 | TRBV4-1
CASSYVGGHGYTF | TGTGCCAGCAGTTACGTAGGGGGCCATGGCTACACCTTC | . | TRBJ1-2 | TRBD1 | TRBV6-5
CASSRIAGQETQYF | TGCGCCAGCAGCCGAATAGCGGGCCAAGAGACCCAGTACTTC | . | TRBJ2-5 | TRBD2 | TRBV5-1
CASSFWTLYLQPQHF | TGTGCCAGCAGCTTTTGGACACTTTACCTTCAGCCCCAGCATTTT | . | TRBJ1-5 | . | TRBV5-8
CASSERRSIYEQYF | TGTGCCAGCAGTGAACGGCGGTCGATCTACGAGCAGTACTTC | . | TRBJ2-7 | . | TRBV2
CASCTGTGDEKLFF | TGTGCCAGTTGTACCGGGACAGGGGATGAAAAACTGTTTTTT | . | TRBJ1-4 | TRBD1 | TRBV2
CASSWAGQGTEKLFF | TGTGCCAGCAGCTGGGCGGGACAGGGTACTGAAAAACTGTTTTTT | . | TRBJ1-4 | TRBD1 | TRBV5-5
CASSSPPWAGARVDTQYF | TGTGCCAGCAGTTCCCCCCCCTGGGCGGGAGCCCGGGTAGATACGCAGTATTTT | . | TRBJ2-3 | TRBD2 | TRBV7-9
CASSPGTGAGQPQHF | TGTGCCAGCAGTCCCGGGACAGGGGCCGGTCAGCCCCAGCATTTT | . | TRBJ1-5 | TRBD1 | TRBV6-6
CASSPNRGLPYEQYF | TGTGCCAGCAGTCCAAACAGGGGGCTTCCCTACGAGCAGTACTTC | . | TRBJ2-7 | TRBD1 | TRBV28